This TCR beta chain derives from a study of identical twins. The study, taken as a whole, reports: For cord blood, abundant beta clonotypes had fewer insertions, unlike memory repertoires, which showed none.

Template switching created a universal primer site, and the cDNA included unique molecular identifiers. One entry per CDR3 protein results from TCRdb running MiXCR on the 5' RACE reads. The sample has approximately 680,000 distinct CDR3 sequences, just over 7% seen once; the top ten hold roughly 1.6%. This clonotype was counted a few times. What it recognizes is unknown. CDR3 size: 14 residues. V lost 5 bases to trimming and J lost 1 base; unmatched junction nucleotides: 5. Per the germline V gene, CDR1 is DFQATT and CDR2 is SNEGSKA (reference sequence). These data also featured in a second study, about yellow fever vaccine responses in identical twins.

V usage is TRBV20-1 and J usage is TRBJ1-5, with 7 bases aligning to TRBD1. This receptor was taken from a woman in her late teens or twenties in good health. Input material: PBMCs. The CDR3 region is CSAQQGGSNQPQHF. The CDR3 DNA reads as TGCAGTGCTCAGCAGGGGGGGAGCAATCAGCCCCAGCATTTT.